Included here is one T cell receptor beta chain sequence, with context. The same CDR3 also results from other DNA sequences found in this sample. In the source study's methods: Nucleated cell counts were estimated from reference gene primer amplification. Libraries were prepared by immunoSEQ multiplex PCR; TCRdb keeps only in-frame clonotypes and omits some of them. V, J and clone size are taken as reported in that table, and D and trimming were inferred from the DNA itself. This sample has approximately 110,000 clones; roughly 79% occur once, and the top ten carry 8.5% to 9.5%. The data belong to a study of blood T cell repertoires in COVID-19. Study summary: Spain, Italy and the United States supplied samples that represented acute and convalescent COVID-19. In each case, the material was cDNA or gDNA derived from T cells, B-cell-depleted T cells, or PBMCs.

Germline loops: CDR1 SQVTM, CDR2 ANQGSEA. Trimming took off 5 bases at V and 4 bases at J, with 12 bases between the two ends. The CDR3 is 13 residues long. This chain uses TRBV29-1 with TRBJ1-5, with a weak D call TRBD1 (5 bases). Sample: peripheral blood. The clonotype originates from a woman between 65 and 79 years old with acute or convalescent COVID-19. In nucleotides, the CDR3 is TGCAGCGTTAGGCAGGGTAGAAATCAGCCCCAGCATTTT. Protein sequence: CSVRQGRNQPQHF.